This T cell receptor beta chain is from a study of blood T cell repertoires in COVID-19. The CDR3 is made up of 14 amino acids. CDR1 and CDR2 from the germline V gene are LNHDA and SQIVND (reference sequence). V gave up 4 bases and J gave up 7 bases, with 16 bases separating them. Method: immunoSEQ multiplex PCR; TCRdb's copy keeps in-frame clones and lacks some. The data contain around 170,000 clones, 84% of them singletons. The sample was PBMCs or T cells enriched from blood (not recorded which). The chain carries TRBV19 and TRBJ1-1; unclear D gene. The TCR originated in a man aged 50 or older who had recovered from COVID-19. CDR3 residues: CASSSSVGRVEAFF. The CDR3 coding sequence is TGTGCCAGTAGTAGCTCGGTGGGGAGAGTTGAAGCTTTCTTT.